This entry lists 20 T cell receptor beta chains sequenced from one sample in a study of blood T cell repertoires in COVID-19. The data were produced by immunoSEQ multiplex PCR, yet TCRdb's version contains in-frame clones alone and is incomplete. The table lists more than 85,000 clones, approximately 84% of them singletons, with about 9.9% in the top ten. Sequenced input: peripheral blood. The source is a man aged 35 to 55 with active or convalescent COVID-19.

The rearrangement uses TRBV6-1 and TRBJ1-5; a weak D match, TRBD1 (5 bases). Trimming stripped 1 base from V and 6 bases from J, with 13 bases between. Germline-derived CDR1 and CDR2 are MNHNS and SASEGT. This CDR3 is 15 amino acids long. In DNA, the CDR3 is TGTGCCAGCAGTGAAGATAAGGGGCCGGGTCAGCCCCAGCATTTT. Translated, it gives CASSEDKGPGQPQHF.

This chain connects TRBV10-3 to TRBJ2-5; a weak D match, TRBD1 (5 bases). This CDR3 is built from 15 residues. Between the trimmed V and J ends, which lost 8 bases and 2 bases, there was a span of 18 bases. Germline V gives CDR1 ENHRY, CDR2 SYGVKD. The CDR3, as DNA: TGTGCCATCGCGACACAGACAGCAATACAAGAGACCCAGTACTTC. It encodes CAIATQTAIQETQYF.

The rearrangement uses TRBV6-2 or TRBV6-3 and TRBJ1-5; the D is unclear. Germline CDR1 MNHEY, CDR2 SVGEGT. This CDR3 comprises 15 residues. Trimming left V 6 bases short and J 1 base short, with 13 bases between. CDR3 sequence (DNA): TGTGCCAGCAGCTCCTGGACGGGGAGCAATCAGCCCCAGCATTTT. Amino acid sequence: CASSSWTGSNQPQHF.

The chain carries TRBV5-4 and TRBJ2-7; 11 nucleotides agree with TRBD1. Looked up from germline, CDR1 is SGHNT and CDR2 is YYREEE (reference sequence). The CDR3 is 15 residues long. The V gene end was trimmed by 2 bases and the J gene end by 3 bases; junction bases not matched to a gene: 4. The CDR3 reads CASSLGGTGGYEQYF. CDR3 DNA sequence: TGTGCCAGCAGCTTAGGTGGGACAGGGGGCTACGAGCAGTACTTC. Complete variable domain (other parts from reference TRBV5-4 and TRBJ2-7): ETGVTQSPTHLIKTRGQQVTLRCSSQSGHNTVSWYQQALGQGPQFIFQYYREEENGRGNFPPRFSGLQFPNYSSELNVNALELDDSALYLCASSLGGTGGYEQYFGPGTRLTVT.

This chain links TRBV11-2 with TRBJ2-7; TRBD1 agrees at 9 bases. Germline CDR1 reads SGHAT; CDR2 reads FQNNGV. The CDR3 runs 16 residues. Germline trimming cut 3 bases from V and 7 bases from J; bases unmatched to any gene: 13. Here the CDR3 reads CASSLLAGTGSGEQYF. CDR3 bases: TGTGCCAGCAGCTTGTTGGCCGGGACAGGGAGTGGGGAGCAGTACTTC.

The rearrangement uses TRBV7-8 and TRBJ1-1; 7 bases map to TRBD1. CDR1 is SGHVS and CDR2 is FQNEAQ in the germline V gene. V lost 5 bases, J lost 9 bases, and 12 bases stayed unmatched. The CDR3 is 14 residues long. Here the CDR3 reads CASSDPTGPRQAFF. The DNA of the CDR3 is TGTGCCAGCAGCGACCCGACAGGGCCGAGACAAGCTTTCTTT.

The chain links TRBV11-2 to TRBJ2-7; TRBD1 is a possible D gene (6 bases). Germline loops: CDR1 SGHAT, CDR2 FQNNGV. V was pared by 7 bases and J by 0 bases, with 10 bases between. This CDR3 is built from 13 residues. The CDR3 loop is CASTTGSSYEQYF. The CDR3 bases are TGTGCCAGCACCACAGGGAGCTCCTACGAGCAGTACTTC.

This sequence joins TRBV7-9 and TRBJ1-1, with TRBD1 matching over 8 bases. V was clipped by 2 bases and J by 4 bases; unmatched bases: 0. The germline V gene encodes CDR1 SEHNR and CDR2 FQNEAQ (reference sequence). The CDR3 has 13 residues. CDR3 DNA: TGTGCCAGCAGCTTACAGGGGGCCACTGAAGCTTTCTTT. Residues: CASSLQGATEAFF.

The chain has TRBV6-5 and TRBJ2-5; D possibly corresponds to TRBD2 (7 bases). The CDR3 spans 15 residues. With 0 bases removed from V and 6 bases from J, the gap between germline ends came to 14 bases. CDR1 MNHEY and CDR2 SVGAGI come from the germline V gene. CDR3 region: CASSYSMGGPQTQYF. Written as DNA, the CDR3 is TGTGCCAGCAGTTACTCGATGGGGGGGCCCCAGACCCAGTACTTC.

The rearrangement uses TRBV2 and TRBJ1-6, with 7 nucleotides matching TRBD1. The V segment lost 7 bases and the J segment 7 bases; nucleotides outside the gene matches: 7. CDR3 length: 14 amino acids. The germline gives CDR1 SNHLY, CDR2 FYNNEI. The DNA of the CDR3 is TGTGCCAGCACTGGAGGGGGCCAGAATTCACCCCTCCACTTT. Its protein product is CASTGGGQNSPLHF.

The genes are TRBV27 and TRBJ1-6, with D possibly TRBD1 on 5 matching bases. CDR1 and CDR2 (germline): MNHEY, SMNVEV (reference sequence). The V end was cut by 3 bases, the J end by 6 bases, with 18 bases between. This CDR3 contains 17 residues. CDR3: CASSFRGGEWGNSPLHF. DNA of the CDR3: TGTGCCAGCAGTTTTAGGGGAGGGGAGTGGGGTAATTCACCCCTCCACTTT.

V and J are TRBV19 and TRBJ1-2; D unresolved. This CDR3 spans 13 amino acids. Germline CDR1 reads LNHDA; CDR2 reads SQIVND (reference sequence). V gave up 5 bases and J gave up 4 bases, with 11 bases separating them. CDR3 sequence (DNA): TGTGCCAGTAGTGCAGGATTACTCTATGGCTACACCTTC. This encodes CASSAGLLYGYTF.

In DNA, the CDR3 is TGTGCCAGCAGCTTCCCGGGACAGACGAGGACCCAGTACTTC. It is translated as CASSFPGQTRTQYF. The chain couples TRBV6-5 to TRBJ2-5, with TRBD1 identical over 7 bases. This CDR3 region has 14 residues. The V and J ends lost 6 bases and 7 bases, in that order; junction bases with no gene match: 11. The germline CDR1 and CDR2 sequences are MNHEY and SVGAGI.

V usage is TRBV12-3 or TRBV12-4 and J usage is TRBJ2-7; D unresolved. The CDR3 spans 12 residues. V was pared by 3 bases and J by 2 bases, with 5 bases between. CDR3 amino acids: CASSFYTYEQYF. CDR3 nucleotide sequence: TGTGCCAGCAGTTTTTACACCTACGAGCAGTACTTC.

A few counts support this clone. The rearrangement uses TRBV7-2 and TRBJ2-4; perhaps TRBD1 as D (6 bases). Trimming removed 3 bases at V and 3 bases at J, with 12 bases between. Germline V gene data show CDR1 as SGHTA and CDR2 as FQGNSA. The CDR3 has 15 amino acids. Here the CDR3 reads CASSLGTTIKNIQYF. In DNA, the CDR3 is TGTGCCAGCAGCTTGGGGACAACAATCAAAAACATTCAGTACTTC.

With regard to this clone: Just one base apart from a much larger clone, this may be a read error. V usage is TRBV2 and J usage is TRBJ1-6, with TRBD1 matching 8 bases. Germline V lookup: CDR1 SNHLY, CDR2 FYNNEI. This CDR3 is 15 amino acids long. CDR3 residues: CASSDGQGTNSLLHF. DNA of the CDR3: TGTGCCAGCAGTGACGGACAGGGTACTAATTCACTCCTCCACTTT.

The CDR3 loop reads CASSSDRGPFSGANVLTF. The CDR3 nucleotides read TGTGCCAGCAGCTCCGACAGGGGCCCGTTCTCTGGGGCCAACGTCCTGACTTTC. The rearrangement uses TRBV7-2 and TRBJ2-6; 8 nucleotides line up with TRBD1. V lost 4 bases and J lost 0; bases outside the gene matches: 8. Per germline, CDR1 SGHTA and CDR2 FQGNSA. This CDR3 contains 18 residues.

V usage is TRBV18 and J usage is TRBJ2-7, with TRBD2 as a possible D gene (6 bases). The CDR3 length is 14 residues. Trimming shortened V by 3 bases and J by 0 bases, and 9 bases separated the two germline ends. Per the germline V gene, CDR1 is KGHSH and CDR2 is LQKENI. CDR3 sequence (DNA): TGTGCCAGCTCACCGGGGACTCCCTCCTACGAGCAGTACTTC. Residues: CASSPGTPSYEQYF.

This sequence joins TRBV6-1 and TRBJ1-1; TRBD1 matches at 8 bases. The CDR3 runs to 13 residues. Germline assignment: CDR1 MNHNS and CDR2 SASEGT. V was pared by 3 bases and J by 7 bases, with 4 bases of the junction left unmatched. CDR3 nucleotides: TGTGCCAGCAGTGACAGGGGGCGGGGTGAAGCTTTCTTT. As protein: CASSDRGRGEAFF.

This clone was detected a few times. This chain connects TRBV5-1 to TRBJ2-3; tentative D call: TRBD2 (5 bases). The V end lost 2 bases, the J end lost 1 base, and 8 bases lay between the germline ends. This CDR3 is 14 amino acids long. Germline V gives CDR1 SGHRS, CDR2 YFSETQ. In DNA, the CDR3 is TGCGCCAGCAGCTTCCGGGGAGGCACAGATACGCAGTATTTT. Translation: CASSFRGGTDTQYF.